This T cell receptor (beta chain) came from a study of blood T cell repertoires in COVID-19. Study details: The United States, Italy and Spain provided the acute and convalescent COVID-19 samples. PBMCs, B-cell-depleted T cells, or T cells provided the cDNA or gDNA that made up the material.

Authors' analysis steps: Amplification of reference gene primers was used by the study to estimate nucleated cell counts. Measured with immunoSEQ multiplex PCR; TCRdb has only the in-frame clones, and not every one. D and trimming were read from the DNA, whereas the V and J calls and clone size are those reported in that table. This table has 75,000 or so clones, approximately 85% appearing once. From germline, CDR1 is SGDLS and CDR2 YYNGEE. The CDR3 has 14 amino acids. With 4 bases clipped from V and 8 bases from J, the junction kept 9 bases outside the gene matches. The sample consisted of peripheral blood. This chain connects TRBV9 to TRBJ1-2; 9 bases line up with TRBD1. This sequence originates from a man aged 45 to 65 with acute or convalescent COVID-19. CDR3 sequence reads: CASSRTGAAGGYTF. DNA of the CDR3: TGTGCCAGCAGCCGGACAGGGGCGGCTGGAGGCTACACCTTC.